This T cell receptor (beta chain) derives from a study of shared clonotypes between healthy human individuals. There are 18 residues in the CDR3. V dropped 4 bases and J dropped 3; count of bases not matched to a gene: 14. Looked up from germline, CDR1 is SGHRS and CDR2 is YFSETQ. Sequencing was performed with immunoSEQ multiplex PCR; in TCRdb, only in-frame clones are kept and a portion is missing. The sample shows some 580,000 clones, almost 97% of them seen only once. The split of CD4+ cells yielded CD45RA+ naive and CD45RA-negative memory subsets. This chain uses TRBV5-1 with TRBJ2-1; 9 nucleotides match TRBD1. The sequenced material came from naive CD4+ T cells sorted from blood. This sample's subset: CD45RA+ positively selected. The receptor was isolated from a woman aged 25-40 years in good health. The CDR3: CASSTIPSGTGYYNEQFF. In DNA form, the CDR3 reads TGCGCCAGCAGCACAATACCCTCCGGGACAGGGTACTACAATGAGCAGTTCTTC.